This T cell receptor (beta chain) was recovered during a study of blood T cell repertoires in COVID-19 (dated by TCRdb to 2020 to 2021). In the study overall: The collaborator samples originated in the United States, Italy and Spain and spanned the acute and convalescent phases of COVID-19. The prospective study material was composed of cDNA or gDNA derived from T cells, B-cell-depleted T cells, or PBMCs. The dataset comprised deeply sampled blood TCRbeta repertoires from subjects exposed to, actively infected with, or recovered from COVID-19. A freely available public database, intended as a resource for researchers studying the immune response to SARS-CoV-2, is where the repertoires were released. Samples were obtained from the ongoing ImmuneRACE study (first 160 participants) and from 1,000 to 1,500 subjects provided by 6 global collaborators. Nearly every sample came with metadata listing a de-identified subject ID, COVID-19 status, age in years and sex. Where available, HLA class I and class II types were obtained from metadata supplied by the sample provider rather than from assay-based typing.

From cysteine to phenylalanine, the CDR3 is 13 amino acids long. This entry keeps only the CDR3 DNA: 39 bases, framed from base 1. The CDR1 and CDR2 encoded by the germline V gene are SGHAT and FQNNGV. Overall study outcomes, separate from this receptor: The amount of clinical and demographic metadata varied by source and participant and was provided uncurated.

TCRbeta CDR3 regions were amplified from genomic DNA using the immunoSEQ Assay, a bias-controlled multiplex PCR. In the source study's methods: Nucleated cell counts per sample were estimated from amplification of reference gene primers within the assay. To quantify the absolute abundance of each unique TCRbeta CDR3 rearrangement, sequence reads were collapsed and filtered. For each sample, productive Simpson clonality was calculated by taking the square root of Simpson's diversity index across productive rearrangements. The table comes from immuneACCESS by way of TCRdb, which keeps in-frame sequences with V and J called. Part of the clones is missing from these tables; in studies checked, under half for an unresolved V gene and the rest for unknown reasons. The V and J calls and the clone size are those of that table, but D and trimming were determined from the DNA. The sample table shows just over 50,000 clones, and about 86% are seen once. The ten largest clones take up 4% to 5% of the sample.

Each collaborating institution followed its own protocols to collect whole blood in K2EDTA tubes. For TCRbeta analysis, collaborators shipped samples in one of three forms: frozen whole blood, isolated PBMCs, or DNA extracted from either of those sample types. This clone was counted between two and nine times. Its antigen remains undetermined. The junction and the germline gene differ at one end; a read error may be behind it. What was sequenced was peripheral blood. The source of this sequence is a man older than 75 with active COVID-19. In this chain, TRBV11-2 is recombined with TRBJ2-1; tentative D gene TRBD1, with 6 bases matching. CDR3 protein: CASSSEQGRDPLF. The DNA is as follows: TGTGCCAGCAGCTCAGAACAGGGCAGAGACCCCCTCTTC.